Listed below are T cell receptor beta chains from one sample, sequenced in a study of early T cells in non-severe SARS-CoV-2 infection. TCRdb ran MiXCR on the 5' RACE reads and lists one entry per CDR3 protein. The top ten hold roughly 2.6% of the sample, which has over 55,000 distinct CDR3 sequences, about an eighth seen once. This material consisted of whole blood, taken at baseline. All receptors come from an adult who was a healthcare worker with PCR-confirmed SARS-CoV-2 infection or an uninfected control (not recorded which). The CDR3 runs from the conserved cysteine through the conserved F or W. D genes are given only for firm matches. A clone size is listed for some rows: how often the clone was seen (once, few, many), or a class if it is expanded.

cdr3_length	clone_size	v_call	d_call	j_call	cdr3_aa	cdr3_nt
14	many	TRBV5-1	NA	TRBJ2-3	CASSLGDGTDTQYF	TGCGCCAGCAGCTTGGGGGACGGCACAGATACGCAGTATTTT
14	NA	TRBV27	TRBD1	TRBJ2-5	CASRRMTGLETQYF	TGTGCCAGCAGACGAATGACAGGGTTAGAGACCCAGTACTTC
13	NA	TRBV7-2	NA	TRBJ2-2	CASSFLTGGELFF	TGTGCCAGCAGCTTTCTTACGGGCGGGGAGCTGTTTTTT
16	NA	TRBV24-1	TRBD1	TRBJ2-3	CATSDPGTDVTDTQYF	TGTGCCACCAGTGACCCGGGGACAGACGTAACAGATACGCAGTATTTT
16	few	TRBV28	NA	TRBJ2-5	CASCPGPRGFEETQYF	TGTGCCTCCTGCCCGGGGCCCCGGGGGTTTGAAGAGACCCAGTACTTC
14	NA	TRBV6-2/TRBV6-3	NA	TRBJ1-5	CASRNRVQTQNLSF	TGTGCCAGCCGAAACAGGGTTCAAACACAGAACTTATCTTTT
15	few	TRBV7-7	NA	TRBJ2-2	CASSLRLGATGELFF	TGTGCTAGCAGCTTAAGGTTGGGGGCCACCGGGGAGCTGTTTTTT
15	few	TRBV10-3	TRBD1	TRBJ2-7	CAISDPGQESYEQYF	TGTGCCATCAGTGACCCGGGACAGGAATCCTACGAGCAGTACTTC
14	NA	TRBV5-1	NA	TRBJ2-5	CASSFSVPQETQYF	TGCGCCAGCAGCTTCTCAGTCCCCCAAGAGACCCAGTACTTC
18	NA	TRBV3-1	NA	TRBJ2-7	CASSQDRGIAGFDYEQYF	TGTGCCAGCAGCCAAGATCGTGGGATTGCCGGGTTTGACTACGAGCAGTACTTC
14	few	TRBV28	NA	TRBJ2-7	CASSLSRPSYEQYF	TGTGCCAGCAGTTTGTCCAGACCGTCCTACGAGCAGTACTTC
15	NA	TRBV11-2	TRBD1	TRBJ2-5	CASSSGDRAKETQYF	TGTGCCAGCAGCTCGGGGGACAGGGCTAAAGAGACCCAGTACTTC
13	once	TRBV28	NA	TRBJ2-4	CASSSNSPGIQYF	TGTGCCAGCAGTTCGAACAGTCCGGGCATTCAGTACTTC
14	many	TRBV6-1	TRBD1	TRBJ1-3	CASSHPGQGDTIYF	TGTGCCAGCAGTCACCCCGGACAGGGGGACACCATATATTTT
13	many	TRBV12-3/TRBV12-4	NA	TRBJ1-1	CASSLWVATEAFF	TGTGCCAGCAGTTTATGGGTAGCCACTGAAGCTTTCTTT
15	NA	TRBV12-3/TRBV12-4	TRBD2	TRBJ2-3	CASRSSGNAWDTQYF	TGTGCCAGCAGAAGTAGCGGGAATGCCTGGGATACTCAGTATTTT
13	few	TRBV6-2/TRBV6-3	NA	TRBJ2-5	CASSRGTRETQYF	TGTGCCAGCAGCCGAGGGACTCGAGAGACCCAGTACTTC
16	NA	TRBV9	TRBD1	TRBJ2-2	CASSVAGGLNTGELFF	TGTGCCAGCAGCGTAGCAGGGGGCCTTAACACCGGGGAGCTGTTTTTT
15	NA	TRBV28	TRBD1	TRBJ2-4	CASSPTDRESNIQYF	TGTGCCAGCAGCCCTACCGACAGGGAGTCTAACATTCAGTACTTC
15	few	TRBV3-1	NA	TRBJ2-3	CASSVAVRPQDTQYF	TGTGCCAGCAGCGTAGCGGTGCGCCCACAGGATACGCAGTATTTT
16	NA	TRBV5-1	TRBD2	TRBJ2-1	CASSSSPAGGSNEQFF	TGCGCCAGCAGCTCGTCTCCTGCGGGGGGATCCAATGAGCAGTTCTTC
15	many	TRBV18	TRBD1	TRBJ1-1	CASSPLTGANTEAFF	TGTGCCAGCTCACCACTTACAGGGGCAAACACTGAAGCTTTCTTT
14	NA	TRBV20-1	NA	TRBJ2-4	CSATPNLAKNIQYF	TGCAGTGCCACCCCCAACTTAGCCAAAAACATTCAGTACTTC
14	many	TRBV7-8	NA	TRBJ2-5	CASSLAGPPGTQYF	TGTGCCAGCAGCTTAGCCGGACCGCCCGGGACCCAGTACTTC
13	NA	TRBV28	NA	TRBJ1-5	CASSRWGTGPQHF	TGTGCCAGCAGTAGGTGGGGGACGGGCCCCCAGCATTTT
14	many	TRBV7-9	NA	TRBJ1-6	CASSKGVYNSPLHF	TGTGCCAGCAGCAAAGGGGTTTATAATTCACCCCTCCACTTT
15	few	TRBV12-3/TRBV12-4	TRBD2	TRBJ2-1	CASSSGLAGYNEQFF	TGTGCCAGCAGTTCCGGACTAGCGGGGTACAATGAGCAGTTCTTC
15	few	TRBV28	NA	TRBJ2-7	CASSPDPSYSYEQYF	TGTGCCAGCAGTCCAGACCCCTCTTACTCCTACGAGCAGTACTTC
15	NA	TRBV6-5	TRBD1	TRBJ2-7	CASRPLRDRGHEQYF	TGTGCCAGCAGGCCCCTCCGGGACAGGGGCCACGAGCAGTACTTC
15	many	TRBV7-3	TRBD1	TRBJ2-1	CASSLTQGGDNEQFF	TGTGCCAGCAGCTTAACACAGGGGGGCGACAATGAGCAGTTCTTC
16	many	TRBV12-3/TRBV12-4	NA	TRBJ1-1	CASSFGGVLMNTEAFF	TGTGCCAGCAGTTTTGGGGGGGTATTGATGAACACTGAAGCTTTCTTT
13	NA	TRBV2	NA	TRBJ1-6	CASERQNNSPLHF	TGTGCCAGCGAAAGACAGAATAATTCACCCCTCCACTTT
13	few	TRBV7-2	TRBD2	TRBJ2-1	CASSLVVAGEQFF	TGTGCCAGCAGCTTAGTTGTAGCGGGGGAGCAGTTCTTC
15	many	TRBV11-2	NA	TRBJ2-1	CASSLELSSYNEQFF	TGTGCCAGCAGCTTAGAACTGAGCTCCTACAATGAGCAGTTCTTC
14	few	TRBV7-9	NA	TRBJ1-6	CASSLGTANSPLHF	TGTGCCAGCAGCTTAGGCACAGCTAATTCACCCCTCCACTTT